This T cell receptor beta chain came from a study of immune heterogeneity within non-small cell lung tumors. Points from the study as a whole: Individual patients showed largely nonoverlapping sets of high-frequency T-cell receptor beta clonotypes. Local T-cell clonality tracked moderately but significantly with local tumor mutational burden, giving an R of roughly 0.35. High-frequency clones unique to single sites coexisted with identical dominant CDR3 beta clonotypes that recurred across tumor sites within a patient.

Multiplex PCR employing 32 V and 13 J primers generated amplicons of the TCR beta CDR3. Using its own MiXCR run on the multiplex PCR reads, TCRdb lists one record per CDR3 protein. This sample has some 3,900 distinct CDR3 sequences; 27% occur once, and the top ten carry over 9.5%. This clonotype is medium-sized (0.01 to 0.1%). Its antigen is not known. Template input was genomic DNA from bulk tumor (approximately 600 ng per sample). Taken during surgery, several biopsies per primary tumor were spaced as far apart as possible within the tumor mass. Undergoing curative surgery were patients whose non-small cell lung cancer was untreated and newly diagnosed. Each donor was a newly diagnosed non-small cell lung cancer patient undergoing surgery with curative intent. The receptor was derived from a man aged 55 to 70 with non-small cell lung cancer. The sequencing input was lung tumor tissue.

CDR3: CATSRDLRLDSNQPQHF. In nucleotides, the CDR3 is TGTGCCACCAGCAGAGATCTTAGACTCGATAGCAATCAGCCCCAGCATTTT. The chain recombines TRBV15 with TRBJ1-5; D not certain. The V gene's germline CDR1 is LNHNV and CDR2 YYDKDF (reference sequence). Trimming took 0 bases from V and 0 from J, leaving 12 bases between them. The CDR3 loop spans 17 amino acids.